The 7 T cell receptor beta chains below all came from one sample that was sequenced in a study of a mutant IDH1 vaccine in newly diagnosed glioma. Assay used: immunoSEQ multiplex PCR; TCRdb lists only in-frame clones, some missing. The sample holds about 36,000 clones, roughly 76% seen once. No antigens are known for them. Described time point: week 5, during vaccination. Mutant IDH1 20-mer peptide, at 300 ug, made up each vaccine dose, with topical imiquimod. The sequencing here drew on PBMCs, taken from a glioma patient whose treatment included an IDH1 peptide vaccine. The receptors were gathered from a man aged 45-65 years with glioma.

The CDR3 sequence is CASNRALNTEAFF. DNA of the CDR3: TGTGCCAGCAACCGGGCCCTGAACACTGAAGCTTTCTTT. The V and J genes are TRBV2 and TRBJ1-1; D remains unclear. Germline assignment: CDR1 SNHLY and CDR2 FYNNEI. V was shortened by 7 bases and J by 0 bases, with 9 bases between the two germline ends. This CDR3 comprises 13 residues.

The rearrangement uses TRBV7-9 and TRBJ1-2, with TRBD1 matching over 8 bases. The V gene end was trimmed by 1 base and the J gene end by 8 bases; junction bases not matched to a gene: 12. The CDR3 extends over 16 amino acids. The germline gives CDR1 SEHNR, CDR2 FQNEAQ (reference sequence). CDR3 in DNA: TGTGCCAGCAGCTTAGGGAGGACAGGGAAAATCTTCGGCTACACCTTC. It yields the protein CASSLGRTGKIFGYTF.

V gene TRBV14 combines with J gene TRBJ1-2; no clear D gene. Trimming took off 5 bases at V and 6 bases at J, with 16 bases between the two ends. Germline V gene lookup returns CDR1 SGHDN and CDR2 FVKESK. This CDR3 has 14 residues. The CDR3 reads CASSATSGRDGYTF. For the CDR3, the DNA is TGTGCCAGCAGCGCAACTTCCGGGCGTGATGGCTACACCTTC.

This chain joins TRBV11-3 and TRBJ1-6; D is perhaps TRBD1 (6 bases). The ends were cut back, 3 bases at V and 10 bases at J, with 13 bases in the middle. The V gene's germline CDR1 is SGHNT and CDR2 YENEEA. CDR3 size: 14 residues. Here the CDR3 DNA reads TGTGCCAGCAGCTTCTCGGGGGCTGGGTCACCCCTCCACTTT. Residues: CASSFSGAGSPLHF.

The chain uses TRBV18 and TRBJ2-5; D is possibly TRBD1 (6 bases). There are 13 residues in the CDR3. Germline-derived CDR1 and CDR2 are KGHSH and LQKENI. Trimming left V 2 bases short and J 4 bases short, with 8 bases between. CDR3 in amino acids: CASSPWGRETQYF. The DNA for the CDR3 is TGTGCCAGCTCACCATGGGGGCGAGAGACCCAGTACTTC. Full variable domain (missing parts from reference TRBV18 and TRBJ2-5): NAGVMQNPRHLVRRRGQEARLRCSPMKGHSHVYWYRQLPEEGLKFMVYLQKENIIDESGMPKERFSAEFPKEGPSILRIQQVVRGDSAAYFCASSPWGRETQYFGPGTRLLVL.

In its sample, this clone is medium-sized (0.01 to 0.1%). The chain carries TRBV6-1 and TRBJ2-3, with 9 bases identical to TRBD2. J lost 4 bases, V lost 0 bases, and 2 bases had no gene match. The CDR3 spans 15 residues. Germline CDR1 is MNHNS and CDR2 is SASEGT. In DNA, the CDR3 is TGTGCCAGCAGTGAAGCTAGCGGGAGCCCAGATACGCAGTATTTT. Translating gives CASSEASGSPDTQYF.

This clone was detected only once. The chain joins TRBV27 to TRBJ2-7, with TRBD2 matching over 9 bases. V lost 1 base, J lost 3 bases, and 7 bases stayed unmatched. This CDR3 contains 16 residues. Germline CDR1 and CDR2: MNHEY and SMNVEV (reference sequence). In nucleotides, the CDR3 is TGTGCCAGCAGTTTATACGCGGGAGGGCGAGGCTACGAGCAGTACTTC. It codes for CASSLYAGGRGYEQYF.